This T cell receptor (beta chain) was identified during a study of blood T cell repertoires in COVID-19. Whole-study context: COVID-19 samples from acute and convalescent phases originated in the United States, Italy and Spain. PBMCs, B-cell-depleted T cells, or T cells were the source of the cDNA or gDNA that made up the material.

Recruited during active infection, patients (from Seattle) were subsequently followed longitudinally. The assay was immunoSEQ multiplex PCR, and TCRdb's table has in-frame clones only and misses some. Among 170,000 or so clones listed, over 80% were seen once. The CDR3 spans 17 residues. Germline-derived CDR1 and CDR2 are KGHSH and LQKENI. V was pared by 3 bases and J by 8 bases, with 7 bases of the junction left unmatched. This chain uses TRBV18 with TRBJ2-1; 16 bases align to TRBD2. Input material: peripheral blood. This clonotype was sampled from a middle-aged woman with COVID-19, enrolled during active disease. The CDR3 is CASSPPGTSGRADEQFF. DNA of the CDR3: TGTGCCAGCTCACCTCCAGGGACTAGCGGGAGGGCAGATGAGCAGTTCTTC. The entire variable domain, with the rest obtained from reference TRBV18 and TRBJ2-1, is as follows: NAGVMQNPRHLVRRRGQEARLRCSPMKGHSHVYWYRQLPEEGLKFMVYLQKENIIDESGMPKERFSAEFPKEGPSILRIQQVVRGDSAAYFCASSPPGTSGRADEQFFGPGTRLTVL.